This T cell receptor beta chain was recorded in a study of cytomegalovirus exposure and HLA in healthy donors. Study-level findings and limits: Among TCR sequences, most were rare, though some public TCRs appeared in many donors. Diagnosis of cytomegalovirus status made by the classifier reportedly showed high specificity and sensitivity. The study designated 150 to 200 TCR beta chains cytomegalovirus-associated. A few CMV-associated chains proved CMV antigen-specific in vitro.

CDR3 length: 18 residues. V lost 5 bases, J lost 2 bases, and 21 bases lay in between. Germline V gene lookup returns CDR1 SGHNT and CDR2 YENEEA. The table came from immunoSEQ multiplex PCR; TCRdb's copy has only in-frame clones and leaves some out. The table lists some 290,000 clones, 70% to 90% of them singletons. This clone was seen just once. Its specificity is not known. The TCR comes from a man in his thirties or forties in good health and CMV-seronegative. Sequenced sample: PBMCs. V usage is TRBV11-3 and J usage is TRBJ2-2; TRBD1 is a possible D gene (6 bases). CDR3 protein: CASSPPVEGQINTGELFF. For the CDR3, the DNA is TGTGCCAGCAGCCCTCCAGTAGAAGGACAGATTAACACCGGGGAGCTGTTTTTT.